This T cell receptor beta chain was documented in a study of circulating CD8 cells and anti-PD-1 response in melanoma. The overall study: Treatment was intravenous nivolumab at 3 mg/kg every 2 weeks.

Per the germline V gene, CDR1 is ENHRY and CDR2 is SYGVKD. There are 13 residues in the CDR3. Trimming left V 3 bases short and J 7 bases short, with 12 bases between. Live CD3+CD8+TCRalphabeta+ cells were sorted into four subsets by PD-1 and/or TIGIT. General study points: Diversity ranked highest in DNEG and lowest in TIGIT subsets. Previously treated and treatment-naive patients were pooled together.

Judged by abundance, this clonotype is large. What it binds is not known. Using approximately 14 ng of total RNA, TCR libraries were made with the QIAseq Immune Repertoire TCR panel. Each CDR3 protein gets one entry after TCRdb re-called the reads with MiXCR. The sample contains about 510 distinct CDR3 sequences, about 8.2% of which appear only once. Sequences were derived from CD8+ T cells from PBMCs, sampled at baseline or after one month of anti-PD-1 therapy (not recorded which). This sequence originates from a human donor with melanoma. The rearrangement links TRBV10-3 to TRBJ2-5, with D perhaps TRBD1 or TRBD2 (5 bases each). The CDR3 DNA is TGTGCCATCAGTGACGAGGGGCGGGTGACCCAGTACTTC. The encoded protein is CAISDEGRVTQYF.